These 30 T cell receptor beta chains share one sample of origin, sequenced in a study of identical twins. TCRdb reprocessed the 5' RACE reads via MiXCR and lists one record per CDR3 protein. The top ten clones hold around 1.9% of a sample with 690,000 or so distinct CDR3 sequences, approximately 6% of them seen once. Sequences were obtained from naive T cells sorted from blood. The receptors shown here come from a man aged 18-30 years in good health.

The sample holds many counts of this clonotype. J is TRBJ2-1 and V is TRBV7-9, with 7 bases matching TRBD1. The CDR3 consists of 11 residues. CDR1 and CDR2 (germline): SEHNR, FQNEAQ (reference sequence). V dropped 5 bases and J dropped 13; count of bases not matched to a gene: 5. CDR3 in amino acids: CASSPTGSQFF. The DNA of the CDR3 is TGTGCCAGCAGCCCGACAGGGTCTCAGTTCTTC.

This clonotype was seen many times. The genes are TRBV5-1 and TRBJ2-3; the D gene could be TRBD1 or TRBD2 (5 bases each). Germline V gives CDR1 SGHRS, CDR2 YFSETQ. The CDR3 is 17 residues long. Trimming left V 4 bases short and J 4 bases short, with 22 bases between. This CDR3 reads CASSATGTPAVPDTQYF. The DNA of the CDR3 is TGCGCCAGCAGCGCAACCGGGACCCCAGCAGTCCCAGATACGCAGTATTTT.

In its sample, this clonotype was seen many times. The rearrangement uses TRBV10-3 and TRBJ2-2; TRBD2 aligns across 15 bases. The CDR3 sequence is 18 residues long. The V gene end was trimmed by 6 bases and the J gene end by 5 bases; junction bases not matched to a gene: 10. Germline values: CDR1 ENHRY, CDR2 SYGVKD. DNA of the CDR3: TGTGCCATCAGCGGACTAGCGGGAGGGCCCTTTGAAACCGGGGAGCTGTTTTTT. The encoded protein is CAISGLAGGPFETGELFF.

In this sample, this clonotype turned up many times. The chain combines TRBV7-2 with TRBJ1-1; weak D call: TRBD1 (5 bases). Germline lookup yields CDR1 SGHTA and CDR2 FQGNSA. Trimming pared 1 base from V and 2 bases from J, leaving 11 bases between. The CDR3 extends over 15 amino acids. This CDR3 reads CASSLVPTGNTEAFF. For the CDR3, the DNA is TGTGCCAGCAGCTTAGTCCCTACAGGAAACACTGAAGCTTTCTTT.

This clonotype has ten or more counts. The CDR3 spells CASLARGYNEQFF. CDR3 nucleotide sequence: TGTGCCAGCCTGGCAAGGGGATACAATGAGCAGTTCTTC. The rearrangement uses TRBV12-3 or TRBV12-4 and TRBJ2-1; D is possibly TRBD1 (5 bases). The CDR3 is 13 amino acids. Trimming left V 8 bases short and J 4 bases short, with 12 bases between.

This clonotype showed up just a few times. Mismatch with germline at one junction end may stem from a read error. The CDR3 coding sequence is TGTGCCAGCGGTTTCGGGACAGGGTTTTACAATGAGCAGTTCTTC. Protein product: CASGFGTGFYNEQFF. The rearrangement joins TRBV27 to TRBJ2-1, with 9 bases identical to TRBD1. The CDR3 runs 15 residues. CDR1 is MNHEY, CDR2 SMNVEV, per germline (reference sequence).

This clonotype has a count of ten or more. CDR3 DNA sequence: TGCAGCCCTGGGGCAGATACGCAGTATTTT. This encodes CSPGADTQYF. This chain joins TRBV29-1 and TRBJ2-3; D is unclear. The V gene lost 8 bases and the J gene lost 4 bases, with 7 bases spanning the gap. CDR3 length: 10 amino acids. CDR1 is SQVTM, CDR2 ANQGSEA, per germline.

The chain recombines TRBV10-3 with TRBJ2-7, with D perhaps matching TRBD1 (6 bases). The CDR3 extends over 13 amino acids. The V and J ends lost 2 bases and 6 bases respectively, with 11 bases between them. The germline CDR1 and CDR2 sequences are ENHRY and SYGVKD. CDR3: CAISETGLGEQYF. CDR3 bases: TGTGCCATCAGTGAGACAGGGTTGGGCGAGCAGTACTTC.

The table lists this clonotype with many counts. This chain uses TRBV12-3 or TRBV12-4 with TRBJ2-2; tentative D call: TRBD2 (7 bases). V shed 4 bases and J shed 5 bases, with 17 bases lying between them. This CDR3 is 16 amino acids long. The CDR3: CASSSRPRGGTGELFF. As DNA, the CDR3 is TGTGCCAGCAGTTCTCGCCCCAGGGGAGGGACCGGGGAGCTGTTTTTT.

This clonotype was recorded at least ten times. The chain is built from TRBV15 and TRBJ2-2; the D is unclear. CDR3 length: 12 residues. Germline V CDR1 and CDR2: LNHNV, YYDKDF (reference sequence). The V and J ends lost 4 bases and 6 bases respectively, with 6 bases between them. This CDR3 is CATSIISGELFF. The CDR3 DNA sequence: TGTGCCACCAGCATTATCTCCGGGGAGCTGTTTTTT.

This clonotype was counted ten times or more. The rearrangement links TRBV7-8 to TRBJ2-7, with D unresolved. The CDR3 spans 11 residues. The germline V and J ends were trimmed by 1 base and 6 bases, with 4 bases remaining between them. The V gene's germline CDR1 is SGHVS and CDR2 FQNEAQ. CDR3 residues: CASSLGLEQYV. In nucleotides, the CDR3 is TGTGCCAGCAGCTTAGGTCTCGAGCAGTACGTC.

This clonotype was picked up many times. V and J are TRBV5-6 and TRBJ2-1; D remains ambiguous. V gave up 8 bases and J gave up 6 bases, with 9 bases separating them. The CDR3 sequence is 11 residues long. Germline V CDR1 and CDR2: SGHDT, YYEEEE. Here the CDR3 DNA reads TGTGCCAGTACTTGGGGCAATGAGCAGTTCTTC. This codes for CASTWGNEQFF.

This clonotype occurred a few times. The chain couples TRBV13 to TRBJ2-3, with 7 bases identical to TRBD2. There are 15 residues in the CDR3. CDR1 PRHDT and CDR2 FYEKMQ come from the germline V gene (reference sequence). The V gene end was trimmed by 6 bases and the J gene end by 8 bases; junction bases not matched to a gene: 14. CDR3: CASRLGLDPSGTQYF. In nucleotides, the CDR3 is TGTGCCAGCAGGCTAGGACTAGACCCCTCGGGTACGCAGTATTTT.

This clonotype was seen many times. DNA of the CDR3: TGTGCCAGCAGCCGCCGTCCTGCGGGAGAGACAGATACGCAGTATTTT. The encoded protein is CASSRRPAGETDTQYF. The chain couples TRBV7-2 to TRBJ2-3; 7 bases line up with TRBD2. There are 16 residues in the CDR3. The germline V gene encodes CDR1 SGHTA and CDR2 FQGNSA. V shed 5 bases and J 3 bases; nucleotides not matched to a gene: 11.

This clonotype was counted only a few times. V usage is TRBV7-9 and J usage is TRBJ2-5, with 7 bases lining up with TRBD1. Per the germline V gene, CDR1 is SEHNR and CDR2 is FQNEAQ (reference sequence). The CDR3 loop spans 16 amino acids. Trimming removed 3 bases from V and 1 base from J; junction bases left unmatched: 8. Here the CDR3 reads CASSFSSGTVQETQYF. The DNA for the CDR3 is TGTGCCAGCAGCTTTTCGTCGGGGACAGTCCAAGAGACCCAGTACTTC. Combining the CDR3 with reference TRBV7-9 and TRBJ2-5 gives the whole variable domain DTGVSQNPRHKITKRGQNVTFRCDPISEHNRLYWYRQTLGQGPEFLTYFQNEAQLEKSRLLSDRFSAERPKGSFSTLEIQRTEQGDSAMYLCASSFSSGTVQETQYFGPGTRLLVL.

V and J are TRBV4-3 and TRBJ2-5, with 9 bases lining up with TRBD1. V shed 0 bases, J shed 7 bases, and the junction held 9 bases outside the gene matches. The CDR3 is 16 residues long. Germline assignment: CDR1 LGHNA and CDR2 YSLEER. The CDR3 sequence: CASSQDQDRGTGTQYF. The CDR3 DNA reads as TGCGCCAGCAGCCAAGATCAGGACAGGGGCACGGGGACCCAGTACTTC.

This clonotype was seen at least ten times. The chain carries TRBV7-6 and TRBJ1-1; possible D gene TRBD1, 5 bases. The germline V gene encodes CDR1 SGHVS and CDR2 FNYEAQ. V lost 1 base, J lost 6 bases, and 6 bases lay in between. The CDR3 contains 12 residues. CDR3 residues: CASSLGGAEAFF. The CDR3 coding sequence is TGTGCCAGCAGCTTAGGGGGGGCTGAAGCTTTCTTT.

A few counts support this clonotype. V usage is TRBV30 and J usage is TRBJ2-5, with 9 bases lining up with TRBD2. Germline-derived CDR1 and CDR2 are GTSNPN and SVGIG (reference sequence). This CDR3 comprises 17 residues. The V segment lost 0 bases and the J segment 5 bases; nucleotides outside the gene matches: 13. The CDR3 loop is CAWSVQLAGLRRETQYF. CDR3 nucleotide sequence: TGTGCCTGGAGTGTTCAACTAGCGGGTTTACGCAGGGAGACCCAGTACTTC.

In its sample, this clonotype was seen many times. The rearrangement links TRBV20-1 to TRBJ2-7, with D possibly being TRBD2 (6 bases). V lost 6 bases and J 6 bases, leaving 21 bases between the germline ends. The CDR3 extends over 14 amino acids. Germline assignment: CDR1 DFQATT and CDR2 SNEGSKA (reference sequence). CDR3 in DNA: TGCAGTGCCCCGCCCGGGAGCCTCCCCGTCGAGCAGTACTTC. This gives the protein CSAPPGSLPVEQYF.

This chain uses TRBV11-2 with TRBJ2-1; D ambiguous. CDR3 size: 13 residues. CDR1 and CDR2 (germline): SGHAT, FQNNGV. The V end was cut by 5 bases, the J end by 5 bases, with 10 bases between. The CDR3 DNA sequence: TGTGCCAGCAGCCAGTATCCCGACAATGAGCAGTTCTTC. It translates to CASSQYPDNEQFF. The full variable domain, in which reference TRBV11-2 and TRBJ2-1 provide the parts outside the CDR3, is EAGVAQSPRYKIIEKRQSVAFWCNPISGHATLYWYQQILGQGPKLLIQFQNNGVVDDSQLPKDRFSAERLKGVDSTLKIQPAKLEDSAVYLCASSQYPDNEQFFGPGTRLTVL.

The chain is built from TRBV7-8 and TRBJ2-1; a weak D match, TRBD1 (5 bases). V was shortened by 0 bases and J by 5 bases, with 11 bases between the two germline ends. The germline V gene has CDR1 SGHVS and CDR2 FQNEAQ. The CDR3 contains 15 residues. The CDR3 DNA is TGTGCCAGCAGCTTAGCCAGGGTAGGGAACAATGAGCAGTTCTTC. Protein sequence: CASSLARVGNNEQFF.

The chain links TRBV18 to TRBJ2-1; D possibly uses TRBD1 or TRBD2 (5 bases each). Per the germline V gene, CDR1 is KGHSH and CDR2 is LQKENI. CDR3 size: 14 residues. The V gene lost 0 bases and the J gene lost 6 bases, with 9 bases spanning the gap. The CDR3 DNA follows: TGTGCCAGCTCACCACCGGGGGAACTCAATGAGCAGTTCTTC. It translates to CASSPPGELNEQFF. Complete variable domain (other parts from reference TRBV18 and TRBJ2-1): NAGVMQNPRHLVRRRGQEARLRCSPMKGHSHVYWYRQLPEEGLKFMVYLQKENIIDESGMPKERFSAEFPKEGPSILRIQQVVRGDSAAYFCASSPPGELNEQFFGPGTRLTVL.

The chain has TRBV3-1 and TRBJ2-5; no clear D. This CDR3 spans 13 amino acids. Germline CDR1 LGHDT, CDR2 YNNKEL (reference sequence). Trimming left V 0 bases short and J 7 bases short, with 9 bases between. The CDR3: CASSQDPKGTQYF. For the CDR3, the DNA is TGTGCCAGCAGCCAAGATCCGAAAGGGACCCAGTACTTC.

This clonotype occurred many times. The V gene is TRBV5-1, the J gene TRBJ2-2, with TRBD2 matching 8 bases. The germline V gene has CDR1 SGHRS and CDR2 YFSETQ. There are 23 residues in the CDR3. V gave up 3 bases and J gave up 6 bases; unmatched junction bases: 31. CDR3 residues: CASSSRGSSEPSSGSRNPGELFF. The CDR3 DNA follows: TGCGCCAGCAGCTCCCGAGGATCTTCGGAGCCATCCAGCGGGAGTCGCAATCCCGGGGAGCTGTTTTTT.

This clonotype was found many times. The rearrangement uses TRBV5-6 and TRBJ2-2, with a tentative D call TRBD1 (6 bases). Per germline, CDR1 SGHDT and CDR2 YYEEEE. V lost 4 bases to trimming and J lost 5 bases, with 21 bases between them. The CDR3 covers 17 residues. The CDR3 coding sequence is TGTGCCAGCAGCATTCGGACAGCGGCAGGCTTAACCGGGGAGCTGTTTTTT. Translated, it gives CASSIRTAAGLTGELFF.

The genes are TRBV29-1 and TRBJ2-1; 8 bases are a match to TRBD1. Germline CDR1 reads SQVTM; CDR2 reads ANQGSEA. The V gene end was trimmed by 2 bases and the J gene end by 3 bases; junction bases not matched to a gene: 3. This CDR3 region has 14 residues. CDR3 in amino acids: CSVESGGVYNEQFF. CDR3 in DNA: TGCAGCGTTGAATCAGGGGGCGTCTACAATGAGCAGTTCTTC.

The sample holds many counts of this clonotype. The rearrangement uses TRBV29-1 and TRBJ2-7; 8 bases match TRBD1. The V gene's germline CDR1 is SQVTM and CDR2 ANQGSEA. With V trimmed by 6 bases and J by 2 bases, 3 bases remained unmatched. This CDR3 region has 12 residues. The CDR3 DNA sequence: TGCAGCGTCCGGACAGGGACCTACGAGCAGTACGTC. It yields the protein CSVRTGTYEQYV.

In its sample, this clonotype was seen a few times. The J gene is TRBJ2-2, the V gene TRBV14; maybe TRBD1 (6 bases). Trimming stripped 5 bases from V and 7 bases from J, with 14 bases between. This CDR3 comprises 14 residues. The germline gives CDR1 SGHDN, CDR2 FVKESK. The DNA for the CDR3 is TGTGCCAGCAGCTTGATCTCCAGGGGCGGGGAGCTGTTTTTT. This gives the protein CASSLISRGGELFF.

This clonotype was counted at least ten times. The rearrangement links TRBV12-3 or TRBV12-4 to TRBJ2-2; D is unclear. The CDR3 has 10 amino acids. V was clipped by 6 bases and J by 7 bases, with 3 bases between them. The CDR3 DNA reads TGTGCCAGCAGCGTCGGGGAGCTGTTTTTT. Protein sequence: CASSVGELFF.

The J gene is TRBJ2-6, the V gene TRBV29-1; no firm D call. This CDR3 is built from 11 residues. Trimming took off 6 bases at V and 12 bases at J, with 12 bases between the two ends. From germline, CDR1 is SQVTM and CDR2 ANQGSEA. CDR3 sequence: CSVPVAGVLTF. CDR3 nucleotides: TGCAGCGTCCCTGTCGCCGGCGTCCTGACTTTC.